The T cell receptor (beta chain) under discussion was sequenced for a study of graft-versus-host responses after intestinal transplantation. Study at large: Each recipient received a multivisceral, liver-intestinal, or isolated intestinal graft.

Regarding this clone: Antigen specificity is unknown.

TCRdb keeps only in-frame clones here, not all; method: immunoSEQ multiplex PCR. The repertoire consists of some 110,000 clones, with roughly 92% occurring once and the leading ten covering 0.2% to 0.25%. Trimming shortened V by 5 bases and J by 1 base, and 11 bases separated the two germline ends. Germline-derived CDR1 and CDR2 are SEHNR and FQNEAQ (reference sequence). The CDR3 has 15 amino acids. Findings and limits, study-wide: Maximum circulating GvH clone levels tracked with early post-transplant HvG decreases. GvH clones detected in recipient marrow included some appearing first in ileum or blood.

The sequencing used unstimulated CD4+ T cells sorted from spleen or lymph node cells, collected before transplant. The source is a human donor who was the organ donor for an intestinal transplant. The chain combines TRBV7-9 with TRBJ2-2; unclear D gene. The CDR3 nucleotides are TGTGCCAGCAGCCGCCCGGACGGGAACACCGGGGAGCTGTTTTTT. Translating it yields CASSRPDGNTGELFF.